Presented here are 19 T cell receptor beta chains from one specimen sequenced in a study of lymphopenia after photon versus proton radiotherapy. TCRdb's table, derived via immunoSEQ multiplex PCR, lists solely in-frame clones and lacks some. The table has some 27,000 clones, approximately 86% seen once. Sequences were derived from peripheral blood, sampled from a patient treated with photon-based radiotherapy. The receptors were gathered from a man aged 45 to 65 with gastric cancer.

The rearrangement uses TRBV30 and TRBJ1-6; 7 bases align to TRBD1. Germline loops: CDR1 GTSNPN, CDR2 SVGIG (reference sequence). Trimming cost V 8 bases and J 9 bases; bases outside gene matches: 10. The CDR3 is made up of 13 amino acids. CDR3 amino acids: CAGASTGVSPLHF. The DNA of the CDR3 is TGTGCCGGGGCTTCCACAGGGGTTTCACCCCTCCACTTT.

This chain joins TRBV19 and TRBJ2-7, with 10 nucleotides matching TRBD1. Germline V gives CDR1 LNHDA, CDR2 SQIVND (reference sequence). This CDR3 has 14 residues. The V and J ends lost 6 bases and 2 bases, in that order; junction bases with no gene match: 4. The CDR3 region has the DNA TGTGCCAGTAGCCCGGGACAGGGGACCTACGAGCAGTACTTC. Its translation is CASSPGQGTYEQYF.

This clone was seen a handful of times. The rearrangement links TRBV6-5 to TRBJ2-2, with 8 bases matching TRBD1. J gave up 5 bases and V 6 bases, and 5 bases lay outside the gene matches. CDR3 length equals 14 residues. Per the germline V gene, CDR1 is MNHEY and CDR2 is SVGAGI. The CDR3 reads CASRWDRWTGELFF. The CDR3 coding sequence is TGTGCCAGCAGATGGGACAGGTGGACCGGGGAGCTGTTTTTT.

The J gene is TRBJ2-3, the V gene TRBV7-3; TRBD2 matches at 7 bases. Looked up from germline, CDR1 is SGHTA and CDR2 is FQGTGA. The V gene end was trimmed by 3 bases and the J gene end by 1 base; junction bases not matched to a gene: 1. This CDR3 has 14 amino acids. The CDR3 nucleotides are TGTGCCAGCAGCTTCCGGGGGGGCACAGATACGCAGTATTTT. The encoded protein is CASSFRGGTDTQYF. Supplemented by reference TRBV7-3 and TRBJ2-3, the full variable domain reads GAGVSQTPSNKVTEKGKYVELRCDPISGHTALYWYRQSLGQGPEFLIYFQGTGAADDSGLPNDRFFAVRPEGSVSTLKIQRTERGDSAVYLCASSFRGGTDTQYFGPGTRLTVL.

This rearrangement joins TRBV7-6 to TRBJ2-3; D uncertain. The CDR3 extends over 17 amino acids. V was clipped by 1 base and J by 0 bases, with 14 bases between them. The germline V gene encodes CDR1 SGHVS and CDR2 FNYEAQ. The CDR3 bases are TGTGCCAGCAGCTTAGGGACCAGCCTGACTAGCACAGATACGCAGTATTTT. Its protein is CASSLGTSLTSTDTQYF.

The chain links TRBV7-9 to TRBJ2-1, with 7 bases fitting TRBD1. Trimming cost V 1 base and J 8 bases; bases outside gene matches: 5. CDR1 and CDR2 (germline): SEHNR, FQNEAQ (reference sequence). CDR3 length equals 14 residues. The CDR3 DNA reads as TGTGCCAGCAGCTTAGAGCGAGGGGGCGATGAGCAGTTCTTC. Translated: CASSLERGGDEQFF.

This chain connects TRBV5-8 to TRBJ1-5, with TRBD1 matching over 8 bases. The germline V gene encodes CDR1 SGHTS and CDR2 YDEGEE. The CDR3 covers 16 residues. J lost 6 bases, V lost 2 bases, and 10 bases had no gene match. The CDR3 region has the DNA TGTGCCAGCAGCTTTGGCGACAGGGGAGCGGGTCAGCCCCAGCATTTT. Protein sequence: CASSFGDRGAGQPQHF.

J is TRBJ1-2 and V is TRBV5-1, with D possibly TRBD1 on 6 matching bases. Trimming stripped 2 bases from V and 6 bases from J, with 8 bases between. The CDR3 covers 12 residues. CDR1 and CDR2 (germline): SGHRS, YFSETQ. The CDR3 reads CASSFAGDGYTF. The CDR3 nucleotides are TGCGCCAGCAGCTTTGCAGGGGATGGCTACACCTTC.

The CDR3 DNA follows: TGTGCCATCAGTGTGGGAGAAAACACAGATACGCAGTATTTT. It yields the protein CAISVGENTDTQYF. The chain couples TRBV10-3 to TRBJ2-3; a weak D match, TRBD2 (5 bases). The CDR3 length is 14 residues. Trimming removed 4 bases from V and 2 bases from J, with 10 bases in between. Germline V CDR1 and CDR2: ENHRY, SYGVKD.

V gene TRBV4-1 combines with J gene TRBJ1-3; D not resolved. V was trimmed by 2 bases and J by 4 bases, leaving 12 bases between them. CDR3 length equals 15 residues. Germline assignment: CDR1 MGHRA and CDR2 YSYEKL. The CDR3 region has the DNA TGCGCCAGCAGCCAATTGGGAGTTTTAGGAAACACCATATATTTT. This encodes CASSQLGVLGNTIYF.

CDR3 DNA sequence: TGTGCCAGCAGCGACAGCACAGATACGCAGTATTTT. Residues: CASSDSTDTQYF. V and J are TRBV11-3 and TRBJ2-3, with no clear D. The V end lost 5 bases, the J end lost 0 bases, and 3 bases lay between the germline ends. Germline V gives CDR1 SGHNT, CDR2 YENEEA. The CDR3 loop spans 12 amino acids.

V and J are TRBV10-1 and TRBJ2-7; no clear D gene. The germline V and J ends were trimmed by 3 bases and 1 base, with 4 bases remaining between them. The CDR3 runs 12 residues. The germline CDR1 and CDR2 sequences are WNHNN and SYGVQD (reference sequence). As DNA, the CDR3 is TGCGCCAGCAGTGAAGCATCCTACGAGCAGTACGTC. Translation gives CASSEASYEQYV.

The chain recombines TRBV18 with TRBJ1-3; D call uncertain. The V end was cut by 2 bases, the J end by 4 bases, with 18 bases between. Looked up from germline, CDR1 is KGHSH and CDR2 is LQKENI. This CDR3 region has 17 residues. CDR3 in DNA: TGTGCCAGCTCACCAGACTTACCGGGAGCCGAAGGAAACACCATATATTTT. The encoded protein is CASSPDLPGAEGNTIYF. The full variable domain, with the rest looked up from reference TRBV18 and TRBJ1-3, is NAGVMQNPRHLVRRRGQEARLRCSPMKGHSHVYWYRQLPEEGLKFMVYLQKENIIDESGMPKERFSAEFPKEGPSILRIQQVVRGDSAAYFCASSPDLPGAEGNTIYFGEGSWLTVV.

The genes are TRBV29-1 and TRBJ2-5; a possible D gene is TRBD1 (6 bases). CDR1 is SQVTM and CDR2 is ANQGSEA in the germline V gene. The CDR3 runs to 12 residues. V lost 6 bases and J lost 5, with 13 bases in between. CDR3 protein: CSVSGVGETQYF. DNA for the CDR3: TGCAGCGTGTCAGGGGTGGGGGAGACCCAGTACTTC.

The J gene is TRBJ1-2, the V gene TRBV18; unclear D gene. The CDR3 loop spans 13 amino acids. The ends were cut back, 3 bases at V and 2 bases at J, with 7 bases in the middle. CDR1 is KGHSH and CDR2 is LQKENI in the germline V gene. CDR3 in amino acids: CASSPAGNYGYTF. The CDR3 nucleotides read TGTGCCAGCTCACCGGCGGGGAACTATGGCTACACCTTC.

V usage is TRBV6-1 and J usage is TRBJ2-1; D uncertain. The CDR3 consists of 17 residues. Germline V gene lookup returns CDR1 MNHNS and CDR2 SASEGT. Between the trimmed V and J ends, which lost 2 bases and 0 bases, there was a span of 14 bases. The CDR3 loop is CASSERASLSSYNEQFF. The CDR3 region has the DNA TGTGCCAGCAGTGAACGGGCTTCCTTAAGCTCCTACAATGAGCAGTTCTTC.

This clone was detected only once. V is TRBV6-1 and J is TRBJ1-1, with D perhaps matching TRBD1 (5 bases). V lost 3 bases and J 4 bases, leaving 12 bases between the germline ends. This CDR3 region has 14 residues. Germline assignment: CDR1 MNHNS and CDR2 SASEGT. The CDR3 region is CASSDAGRLTEAFF. The CDR3 DNA follows: TGTGCCAGCAGTGATGCAGGGCGTCTCACTGAAGCTTTCTTT.

The V gene is TRBV29-1, the J gene TRBJ1-5; 8 bases are a match to TRBD1. V dropped 5 bases and J dropped 7; count of bases not matched to a gene: 7. The CDR3 is made up of 13 amino acids. Germline V lookup: CDR1 SQVTM, CDR2 ANQGSEA. CDR3 residues: CSVQGARGQPQHF. The CDR3 bases are TGCAGCGTTCAGGGGGCGCGGGGCCAGCCCCAGCATTTT.

The V call is TRBV6-4, the J call TRBJ2-2; perhaps TRBD2 as D (6 bases). Germline CDR1 and CDR2: MRHNA and SNTAGT. Trimming removed 0 bases at V and 6 bases at J, with 8 bases between. This CDR3 contains 14 residues. CDR3 region: CASSDSEGSGELFF. The CDR3 nucleotides read TGTGCCAGCAGTGACTCGGAGGGGTCCGGGGAGCTGTTTTTT.